This T cell receptor (beta chain) stems from a study of identical twins. Germline loops: CDR1 LNHNV, CDR2 YYDKDF (reference sequence). Trimming took 0 bases from V and 8 from J; bases not matched to a gene: 5. The CDR3 sequence is 15 residues long. General observations from the study: In drawing conclusions, the study used cross-sectional statistical analysis and did not follow the same donors.

MiXCR was run by TCRdb on the 5' RACE reads, yielding one entry per CDR3 protein. The sample includes about 210,000 distinct CDR3 sequences, roughly a tenth of them seen just once. This clonotype was seen many times. Its antigen is currently unknown. Sequencing input: memory (CD45RO+) T cells sorted from blood. The V call is TRBV15, the J call TRBJ2-1; 9 positions agree with TRBD1. This TCR was sampled from a woman under 30 in good health. This CDR3 reads CATSRDNRGQDEQFF. The CDR3 DNA sequence: TGTGCCACCAGCAGAGACAACAGGGGGCAGGATGAGCAGTTCTTC.